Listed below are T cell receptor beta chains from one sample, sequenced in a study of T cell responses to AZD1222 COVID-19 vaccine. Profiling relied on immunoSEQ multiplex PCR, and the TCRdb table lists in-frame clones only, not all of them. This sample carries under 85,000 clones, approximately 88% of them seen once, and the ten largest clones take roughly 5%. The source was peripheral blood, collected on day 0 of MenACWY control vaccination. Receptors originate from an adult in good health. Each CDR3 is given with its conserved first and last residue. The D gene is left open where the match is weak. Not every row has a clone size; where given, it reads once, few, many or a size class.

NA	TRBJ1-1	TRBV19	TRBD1	TGTGCCAGTAGTAAGTCAGGGGGCGCACGGTTGAGCACTGAAGCTTTCTTT	CASSKSGGARLSTEAFF
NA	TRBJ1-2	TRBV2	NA	TGTGCCAGCAGTCCTCGGACCGTCGGTAACTATGGCTACACCTTC	CASSPRTVGNYGYTF
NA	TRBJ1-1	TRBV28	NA	TGTGCCAGCAGTTTAGGTTGGATCTTAACGACAGTGGAGATTCCGGACACTGAAGCTTTCTTT	CASSLGWILTTVEIPDTEAFF
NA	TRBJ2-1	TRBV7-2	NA	TGTGCCAGCAGGACCCGGGACCCGCCGGGTGAGCAGTTCTTC	CASRTRDPPGEQFF
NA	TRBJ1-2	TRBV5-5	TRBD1	TGTGCCAGCAGCTTGGTGACAGGGCCCGGCTACACCTTC	CASSLVTGPGYTF
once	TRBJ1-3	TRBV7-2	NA	TGTGCCAGCAGCTCAACAACCGGAAACACCATATATTTT	CASSSTTGNTIYF
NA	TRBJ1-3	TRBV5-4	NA	TGTGCCAGCAGCTCACCCAACTCTGGAAACACCATATATTTT	CASSSPNSGNTIYF
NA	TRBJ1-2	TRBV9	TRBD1	TGTGCCAGCAGCGTCTCGACAGGGGAGGGCTATGGCTACACCTTC	CASSVSTGEGYGYTF
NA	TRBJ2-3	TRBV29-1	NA	TGCAGCGTTGAGGACTACCGGGGAGGCGTAGATACGCAGTATTTT	CSVEDYRGGVDTQYF
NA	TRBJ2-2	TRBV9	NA	TGTGCCAGCAGTGGGCCGGGGCAGCGGGAGCTGTTTTTT	CASSGPGQRELFF
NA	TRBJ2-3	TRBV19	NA	TGTGCCAGTAGTATGCGGGTTTCCACAGATACGCAGTATTTT	CASSMRVSTDTQYF
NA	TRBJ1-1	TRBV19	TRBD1	TGTGCCCGCAGGGGGCCGCAAGCTTTCTTT	CARRGPQAFF
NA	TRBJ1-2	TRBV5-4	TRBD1	TGTGCCAGCAGCTCTCCGGGACAGGGGACCTATGGCTACACCTTC	CASSSPGQGTYGYTF
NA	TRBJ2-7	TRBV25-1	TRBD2	TGTGCCAGCAGTGGGTCGGGGGGGCTACACGAGCAGTACTTC	CASSGSGGLHEQYF
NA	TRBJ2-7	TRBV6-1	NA	TGTGCCAGCAGTGAATACTACGAGCAGTACTTC	CASSEYYEQYF
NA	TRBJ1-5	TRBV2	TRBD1	TGTGCCAGCAGATTCACAGGGGATCAGCCCCAGCATTTT	CASRFTGDQPQHF
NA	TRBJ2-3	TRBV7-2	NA	TGTGCCAGCAGCTTAGATACAGATACGCAGTATTTT	CASSLDTDTQYF
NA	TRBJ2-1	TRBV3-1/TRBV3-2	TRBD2	TGTGCCAGCACCCCACCGAGACTAGCGGGGGGTGCATACAATGAGCAGTTCTTC	CASTPPRLAGGAYNEQFF
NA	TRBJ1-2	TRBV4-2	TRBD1	TGTGCCAGCAGCCAAGCCGGGACAGGGTCAAGCTATGGCTACACCTTC	CASSQAGTGSSYGYTF
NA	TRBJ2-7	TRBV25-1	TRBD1	TGTGCCAGCAGTGAATCGACAGGGTTTGGGTACGAGCAGTACTTC	CASSESTGFGYEQYF
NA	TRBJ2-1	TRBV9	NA	TGTGCCAGCAGCCGCCGACCCGAAGGGGAGGAGTTCTTC	CASSRRPEGEEFF
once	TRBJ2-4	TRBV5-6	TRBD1	TGTGCCAGCAGCCGCATACTTGACAGGGAGTTTACTGGGAACATTCAGTACTTC	CASSRILDREFTGNIQYF
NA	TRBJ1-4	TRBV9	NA	TGTGCCAGCAGCGTAGGGCAGGGAGGTGAAAAACTGTTTTTT	CASSVGQGGEKLFF
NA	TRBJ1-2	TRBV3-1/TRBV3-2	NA	TGTGCCAGCAGCCAGGGGGCAATCAGATATGGCTACACCTTC	CASSQGAIRYGYTF
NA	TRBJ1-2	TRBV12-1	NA	TGTGCCAGCAGCTTTCTGTGGGGCTACACCTTC	CASSFLWGYTF
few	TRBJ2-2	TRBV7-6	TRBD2	TGTGCCAGCAAAAAGAGCGGGGGCATGAACACCGGGGAGCTGTTTTTT	CASKKSGGMNTGELFF
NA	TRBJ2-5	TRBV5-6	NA	TGTGCCAGCAGCTTGGATACCGAGGAGACCCAGTACTTC	CASSLDTEETQYF
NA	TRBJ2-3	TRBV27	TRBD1	TGTGCCAGCAGTTCAAGACAGGGAGCGGCAGATACGCAGTATTTT	CASSSRQGAADTQYF